The rows below give T cell receptor beta chains drawn from one sample of a study of blood T cell repertoires in COVID-19. The protocol was immunoSEQ multiplex PCR, while the TCRdb copy is restricted to in-frame clones and leaves out a portion. This table has about 110,000 clones, more than 70% appearing once. The sequenced sample consisted of peripheral blood. The receptors were gathered from a man aged 45-60 years with active or convalescent COVID-19. CDR3s include the opening cysteine and the closing phenylalanine or tryptophan. Fields, in order: clone size, J gene, V gene, D gene, CDR3 DNA, CDR3 protein. D genes are given only for firm matches. Only some rows state a clone size, as once, few, many or a class for expanded clones.

few,TRBJ2-1,TRBV7-2,TRBD1,TGTGCCAGCAGTCCTCAGATCGGGACAGGGGGCGATGAGCAGTTCTTC,CASSPQIGTGGDEQFF
-,TRBJ2-7,TRBV5-6,TRBD1,TGTGCCAGCAGCAATAGACAGGGGGCGTTCTACGAGCAGTACTTC,CASSNRQGAFYEQYF
-,TRBJ1-1,TRBV18,-,TGTGCCAGCTCACCCCCCAAGGCAGCGGACACTGAAGCTTTCTTT,CASSPPKAADTEAFF
-,TRBJ1-1,TRBV30,TRBD1,TGTGCCTGGAGTGTAACAGCGACAGGGGAAGCTTTCTTT,CAWSVTATGEAFF
-,TRBJ2-7,TRBV9,-,TGTGCCAGCAGCGTAAACCCATACAGCTACGAGCAGTACTTC,CASSVNPYSYEQYF
-,TRBJ2-1,TRBV5-1,TRBD2,TGCGCCAGCAGCTTGGATAGCGGGAGAAATGAGCAGTTCTTC,CASSLDSGRNEQFF
-,TRBJ2-7,TRBV19,TRBD1,TGTGCCAGTAGTATAGCTGGACAGGGGGCGAGGGAGCAGTACTTC,CASSIAGQGAREQYF
few,TRBJ2-7,TRBV7-8,TRBD1,TGTGCCAGCTCCCCGGGACAGGGAAAAGGGCAAAGCTACGAGCAGTACTTC,CASSPGQGKGQSYEQYF
-,TRBJ2-3,TRBV12-5,TRBD2,TGTGCTAGTGGTTTAGGCGGGACTACCCAGCAGTATTTT,CASGLGGTTQQYF
-,TRBJ2-1,TRBV10-1,TRBD1,TGCGCCAGCAGTCCCGGGACAGGGAACAATGAGCAGTTCTTC,CASSPGTGNNEQFF
-,TRBJ2-2,TRBV18,TRBD2,TGTGCCAGCTCACCACCCAATTCGCGGGAGCTCAGGGAGCTGTTTTTT,CASSPPNSRELRELFF
-,TRBJ1-2,TRBV5-1,-,TGCGCCAGCAGCGCAGGACAGACCAGCGTCTATGGCTACACCTTC,CASSAGQTSVYGYTF
-,TRBJ2-7,TRBV3-1/TRBV3-2,TRBD1,TGTGCCAGCAGCCGGGGACAGGGCTACGAGCAGTACTTC,CASSRGQGYEQYF
once,TRBJ1-2,TRBV7-8,-,TGTGCCAGCAGCCCGCGCCCGGACAGCTACTATGGCTACACCTTC,CASSPRPDSYYGYTF
-,TRBJ1-3,TRBV5-8,-,TGTGCCAGCAGGACCTACGGGGGGCGGAACACCATATATTTT,CASRTYGGRNTIYF
-,TRBJ1-5,TRBV2,TRBD1,TGTGCCAGCAGGGGACAGGGAATCAATCAGCCCCAGCATTTT,CASRGQGINQPQHF
-,TRBJ2-5,TRBV19,-,TGTGCCAGTAGTATGGGGACATCAGGGTCAGAGACCCAGTACTTC,CASSMGTSGSETQYF
-,TRBJ1-2,TRBV3-1/TRBV3-2,-,TGTGCCAGCAGCCAACCGGGTACCTATGGCTACACCTTC,CASSQPGTYGYTF
-,TRBJ2-3,TRBV9,TRBD2,TGTGCCAGCAGCGCCCCCATGGGGAGGGAGGGCGAATTTGATACGCAGTATTTT,CASSAPMGREGEFDTQYF
-,TRBJ2-5,TRBV6-1,-,TGTGCCAGCAGTGAAGCAAGAGGAGGCGTAGAGACCCAGTACTTC,CASSEARGGVETQYF